These 25 T cell receptor beta chains originate from one sample sequenced in a study of cytomegalovirus exposure and HLA in healthy donors. The PCR had 60 Vbeta and 13 Jbeta primers. Assay used: immunoSEQ multiplex PCR; TCRdb lists only in-frame clones, some missing. In the table there are about 200,000 clones, roughly 85% of which are singletons. Input material: PBMCs. These receptors were obtained from a woman aged 45-59 years in good health and CMV-seronegative.

The CDR3 loop reads CASSGTRGTEAFF. CDR3 DNA sequence: TGTGCCAGCAGTGGGACAAGGGGCACTGAAGCTTTCTTT. The gene calls are TRBV2 and TRBJ1-1; possibly TRBD1 for D (5 bases). This CDR3 has 13 residues. V lost 4 bases and J lost 4, with 10 bases in between. Germline V gene lookup returns CDR1 SNHLY and CDR2 FYNNEI.

This clone was counted a single time. The CDR3 DNA reads as TGCAGCGTTGAAGATCAGGGGGGAGGAGGCTACACCTTC. It encodes CSVEDQGGGGYTF. The chain joins TRBV29-1 to TRBJ1-2; 7 bases agree with TRBD1. V was pared by 0 bases and J by 8 bases, with 6 bases of the junction left unmatched. From germline, CDR1 is SQVTM and CDR2 ANQGSEA. The CDR3 contains 13 residues.

V is TRBV7-2 and J is TRBJ1-1; perhaps TRBD1 as D (6 bases). The length of the CDR3 is 13 residues. V shed 1 base and J shed 7 bases, with 10 bases lying between them. The germline V gene has CDR1 SGHTA and CDR2 FQGNSA. CDR3 nucleotide sequence: TGTGCCAGCAGCTTAGTAGGGGGAATTGAAGCTTTCTTT. This translates into CASSLVGGIEAFF.

The CDR3 nucleotides read TGTGCCAGCAGGCCTCCGGAGCGATTAGCGGGTAATGAGCAGTTCTTC. Translation gives CASRPPERLAGNEQFF. The J gene is TRBJ2-1, the V gene TRBV27, with 7 bases aligning to TRBD2. The CDR3 contains 16 residues. After removal of 6 bases from V and 7 bases from J, the junction contained 15 bases not matched to a gene. CDR1 is MNHEY, CDR2 SMNVEV, per germline (reference sequence).

V and J are TRBV5-1 and TRBJ2-3; D call uncertain. V lost 2 bases, J lost 6 bases, and 4 bases lay in between. The CDR3 runs 11 residues. Per the germline V gene, CDR1 is SGHRS and CDR2 is YFSETQ. CDR3 bases: TGCGCCAGCAGCTTATCTGATACGCAGTATTTT. Its translation is CASSLSDTQYF.

This clone was detected a few times. V is TRBV27 and J is TRBJ2-1, with 16 bases aligning to TRBD2. This CDR3 spans 20 amino acids. Germline V gene sequence: CDR1 MNHEY, CDR2 SMNVEV (reference sequence). Trimming at V came to 4 bases and at J to 3 bases, leaving 12 bases not matched to a gene. The CDR3 DNA is TGTGCCAGCAGTTCTACCCCGGGACTAGCGGGAGGGCTCCTCTACAATGAGCAGTTCTTC. It translates to CASSSTPGLAGGLLYNEQFF.

The rearrangement uses TRBV18 and TRBJ1-3, with a tentative D call TRBD1 (6 bases). This CDR3 contains 16 residues. The V end lost 5 bases, the J end lost 0 bases, and 14 bases lay between the germline ends. Germline V gene data show CDR1 as KGHSH and CDR2 as LQKENI. The CDR3 spells CASSKQGPSSGNTIYF. The CDR3 coding sequence is TGTGCCAGCTCAAAACAGGGACCAAGCTCTGGAAACACCATATATTTT. Using reference TRBV18 and TRBJ1-3 for the parts outside the CDR3, the full variable domain is NAGVMQNPRHLVRRRGQEARLRCSPMKGHSHVYWYRQLPEEGLKFMVYLQKENIIDESGMPKERFSAEFPKEGPSILRIQQVVRGDSAAYFCASSKQGPSSGNTIYFGEGSWLTVV.

The chain is built from TRBV7-8 and TRBJ2-1; the D gene is possibly TRBD1 (5 bases). V dropped 5 bases and J dropped 4 bases, with 12 bases sitting between them. The CDR3 has 14 amino acids. Germline V gene data show CDR1 as SGHVS and CDR2 as FQNEAQ. The CDR3 is CASSLEGVYNEQFF. Here the CDR3 DNA reads TGTGCCAGCAGCCTAGAAGGGGTGTACAATGAGCAGTTCTTC.

V usage is TRBV30 and J usage is TRBJ2-1, with a possible D match to TRBD2 (6 bases). CDR3 size: 16 residues. The V gene lost 2 bases and the J gene lost 12 bases, with 26 bases spanning the gap. Germline loops: CDR1 GTSNPN, CDR2 SVGIG (reference sequence). The CDR3 spells CAWSSPWGTVAGGQFF. The CDR3 bases are TGTGCCTGGAGTTCACCATGGGGGACTGTGGCCGGCGGGCAGTTCTTC.

The CDR3 spells CASSPGGASGNTIYF. In DNA form, the CDR3 reads TGTGCCAGCAGCCCGGGAGGAGCCTCTGGAAACACCATATATTTT. The J gene is TRBJ1-3, the V gene TRBV9; no clear D gene. The V and J ends lost 4 bases and 0 bases respectively, with 11 bases between them. Per the germline V gene, CDR1 is SGDLS and CDR2 is YYNGEE. This CDR3 has 15 residues. Based on the CDR3 plus reference TRBV9 and TRBJ1-3, the full variable domain is DSGVTQTPKHLITATGQRVTLRCSPRSGDLSVYWYQQSLDQGLQFLIQYYNGEERAKGNILERFSAQQFPDLHSELNLSSLELGDSALYFCASSPGGASGNTIYFGEGSWLTVV.

This chain links TRBV9 with TRBJ2-2; tentative D call: TRBD2 (7 bases). Germline CDR1 is SGDLS and CDR2 is YYNGEE. This CDR3 contains 16 residues. Trimming pared 0 bases from V and 5 bases from J, leaving 14 bases between. In DNA form, the CDR3 reads TGTGCCAGCAGCGTAGTCCCCGAGGGGGGGACCGGGGAGCTGTTTTTT. Translating it yields CASSVVPEGGTGELFF.

The rearrangement uses TRBV6-1 and TRBJ1-5; 7 bases are shared with TRBD1. Germline loops: CDR1 MNHNS, CDR2 SASEGT. This CDR3 has 12 residues. V shed 6 bases and J 14 bases; nucleotides not matched to a gene: 10. The CDR3 region has the DNA TGTGCCAGCAGAGACAGGGAGATGGGAAAGCATTTT. Translated: CASRDREMGKHF.

The rearrangement joins TRBV28 to TRBJ1-1; 9 bases line up with TRBD1. Germline loops: CDR1 MDHEN, CDR2 SYDVKM. The CDR3 has 14 amino acids. V trimming: 6 bases; J trimming: 5 bases; junction bases outside the gene matches: 7. CDR3 region: CASRLYRGRTEAFF. DNA of the CDR3: TGTGCCAGCAGGCTATACAGGGGGCGGACTGAAGCTTTCTTT.

The DNA of the CDR3 is TGTGCCAGCAGCAAACTAGCGGGATACGATGAGCAGTTCTTC. Protein product: CASSKLAGYDEQFF. This sequence joins TRBV7-2 and TRBJ2-1; TRBD2 matches at 10 bases. V trimming: 5 bases; J trimming: 8 bases; junction bases outside the gene matches: 6. The CDR3 has 14 amino acids. Germline V gene lookup returns CDR1 SGHTA and CDR2 FQGNSA.

This chain joins TRBV11-1 and TRBJ2-5, with D maybe TRBD2 (6 bases). The end of the DNA is better explained by TRBJ2-7, so the J call may be wrong. The CDR3 totals 14 residues. Germline CDR1 and CDR2: SGHAT and FQDESV (reference sequence). The chain's CDR3 is CASRKPGTSYEQYF. As DNA, the CDR3 is TGTGCCAGCAGGAAACCCGGGACTTCCTACGAGCAGTACTTC.

The V call is TRBV29-1, the J call TRBJ2-1; D uncertain. Germline CDR1 reads SQVTM; CDR2 reads ANQGSEA. Trimming took 1 base from V and 0 from J, leaving 10 bases between them. The CDR3 covers 15 residues. CDR3 nucleotide sequence: TGCAGCGTTGAAGGCTACCTGAACTCCTACAATGAGCAGTTCTTC. This encodes CSVEGYLNSYNEQFF.

The genes are TRBV6-5 and TRBJ1-5, with unresolved D. Germline loops: CDR1 MNHEY, CDR2 SVGAGI. V dropped 9 bases and J dropped 0 bases, with 15 bases sitting between them. CDR3 length: 15 amino acids. In DNA, the CDR3 is TGTGCCAGGGCTGCGGGGTCGAATAGCAATCAGCCCCAGCATTTT. This encodes CARAAGSNSNQPQHF.

CDR3 residues: CASSLVVIDRKNQPQHF. DNA of the CDR3: TGTGCCAGCAGCTTGGTAGTAATTGACAGGAAAAATCAGCCCCAGCATTTT. This chain links TRBV5-8 with TRBJ1-5; tentatively, D is TRBD1 (6 bases). The CDR3 runs to 17 residues. V was pared by 0 bases and J by 4 bases, with 17 bases between. Germline assignment: CDR1 SGHTS and CDR2 YDEGEE. Combining the CDR3 with reference TRBV5-8 and TRBJ1-5 gives the whole variable domain EAGVTQSPTHLIKTRGQQATLRCSPISGHTSVYWYQQALGLGLQFLLWYDEGEERNRGNFPPRFSGRQFPNYSSELNVNALELEDSALYLCASSLVVIDRKNQPQHFGDGTRLSIL.

The genes are TRBV6-4 and TRBJ2-7, with D perhaps TRBD2 (5 bases). The V end lost 6 bases, the J end lost 3 bases, and 21 bases lay between the germline ends. The CDR3 extends over 16 amino acids. The germline V gene has CDR1 MRHNA and CDR2 SNTAGT. The CDR3 nucleotides are TGTGCCAGCAGCCTAGCTACAACTCGATTCGTCTACGAGCAGTACTTC. Protein sequence: CASSLATTRFVYEQYF.

The chain recombines TRBV7-9 with TRBJ1-3; 7 nucleotides match TRBD1. V was clipped by 3 bases and J by 2 bases; unmatched bases: 4. The CDR3 is 15 residues long. Looked up from germline, CDR1 is SEHNR and CDR2 is FQNEAQ (reference sequence). The CDR3 coding sequence is TGTGCCAGCAGCTTGTGGCAGGGGGCTGGAAACACCATATATTTT. It is translated as CASSLWQGAGNTIYF.

The genes are TRBV6-4 and TRBJ2-2; D perhaps matches TRBD1 (5 bases). Germline V gene data show CDR1 as MRHNA and CDR2 as SNTAGT. The CDR3 has 14 residues. V was trimmed by 2 bases and J by 7 bases, leaving 11 bases between them. CDR3 sequence reads: CASSDGRDNGELFF. CDR3 sequence (DNA): TGTGCCAGCAGTGACGGCAGGGATAACGGGGAGCTGTTTTTT.

The chain recombines TRBV18 with TRBJ1-4, with D hard to call. Trimming removed 5 bases at V and 3 bases at J, with 7 bases between. Germline CDR1 and CDR2: KGHSH and LQKENI. The CDR3 totals 13 residues. This CDR3 reads CASSYSSNEKLFF. In DNA, the CDR3 is TGTGCCAGCTCATACAGCTCTAATGAAAAACTGTTTTTT.

The chain combines TRBV2 with TRBJ2-7; the D gene is possibly TRBD2 (6 bases). The CDR3 is made up of 14 amino acids. V was cut by 8 bases and J by 1 base, with 15 bases left in between. CDR1 and CDR2 from the germline V gene are SNHLY and FYNNEI. CDR3 protein: CASQAEGRSYEQYF. CDR3 coding DNA: TGTGCCAGCCAGGCGGAGGGGAGGTCCTACGAGCAGTACTTC.

The V call is TRBV6-5, the J call TRBJ1-5; perhaps TRBD1 as D (6 bases). This CDR3 contains 12 residues. Per the germline V gene, CDR1 is MNHEY and CDR2 is SVGAGI. V was cut by 6 bases and J by 7 bases, with 10 bases left in between. CDR3 sequence reads: CASRDSTQPQHF. In DNA, the CDR3 is TGTGCCAGCAGGGACAGTACACAGCCCCAGCATTTT.

The chain combines TRBV5-1 with TRBJ2-3, with 13 bases that match TRBD2. This CDR3 contains 17 residues. The germline V gene has CDR1 SGHRS and CDR2 YFSETQ. With V trimmed by 5 bases and J by 5 bases, 11 bases remained unmatched. This CDR3 is CASRRWTSGSGEDTQYF. The CDR3 DNA reads TGCGCCAGCAGAAGATGGACTAGCGGGAGTGGGGAAGATACGCAGTATTTT.